Below are 10 T cell receptor beta chains sequenced from a single sample in a study of cytomegalovirus exposure and HLA in healthy donors. PCR used 60 Vbeta primers and 13 Jbeta primers. The method was immunoSEQ multiplex PCR; TCRdb's version includes in-frame clones alone and lacks a portion of them. The sample shows about 180,000 clones, 84% of them seen only once. Material for sequencing was PBMCs. The receptor set was obtained from a man aged 25-40 years in good health and CMV-seronegative.

This chain uses TRBV5-1 with TRBJ2-1, with TRBD2 matching 11 bases. J lost 7 bases, V lost 4 bases, and 7 bases had no gene match. The CDR3 sequence is 15 residues long. Germline lookup yields CDR1 SGHRS and CDR2 YFSETQ. The CDR3 here is CASSHTSGGLNEQFF. The CDR3 DNA reads TGCGCCAGCAGCCACACTAGCGGGGGATTGAATGAGCAGTTCTTC.

The CDR3, as DNA: TGTGCCAGCTCCGGACAGGGGAATTCACCCCTCCACTTT. Protein sequence: CASSGQGNSPLHF. The rearrangement links TRBV2 to TRBJ1-6, with 9 bases matching TRBD1. There are 13 residues in the CDR3. The V and J ends lost 8 bases and 7 bases, in that order; junction bases with no gene match: 3. Germline CDR1 reads SNHLY; CDR2 reads FYNNEI.

The chain combines TRBV5-1 with TRBJ2-1, with 11 positions matching TRBD2. The CDR3 sequence is 14 residues long. Unmatched junction bases numbered 4, after V lost 4 bases and J lost 7 bases. Germline CDR1 and CDR2: SGHRS and YFSETQ. CDR3 nucleotide sequence: TGCGCCAGCAGCCGTAGCGGGAGGGGGAATGAGCAGTTCTTC. Protein: CASSRSGRGNEQFF. The full variable domain, with the rest looked up from reference TRBV5-1 and TRBJ2-1, is KAGVTQTPRYLIKTRGQQVTLSCSPISGHRSVSWYQQTPGQGLQFLFEYFSETQRNKGNFPGRFSGRQFSNSRSEMNVSTLELGDSALYLCASSRSGRGNEQFFGPGTRLTVL.

The chain recombines TRBV28 with TRBJ1-1; D possibly corresponds to TRBD1 (6 bases). Trimming removed 3 bases from V and 8 bases from J, with 13 bases in between. The germline gives CDR1 MDHEN, CDR2 SYDVKM. This CDR3 has 13 amino acids. This CDR3 reads CASSLGQGLEAFF. CDR3 nucleotide sequence: TGTGCCAGCAGTTTGGGGCAGGGGTTGGAAGCTTTCTTT.

This clone appeared once. This chain connects TRBV10-3 to TRBJ1-1; D is unclear. This CDR3 has 15 amino acids. V lost 0 bases and J lost 8, with 16 bases in between. The germline V gene encodes CDR1 ENHRY and CDR2 SYGVKD. Here the CDR3 reads CAISESSSPAGEAFF. As DNA, the CDR3 is TGTGCCATCAGTGAGTCGAGTAGCCCCGCCGGCGAAGCTTTCTTT.

This chain uses TRBV29-1 with TRBJ2-7; no firm D call. CDR3 length equals 11 residues. V was trimmed by 6 bases and J by 3 bases, leaving 9 bases between them. Germline CDR1 is SQVTM and CDR2 is ANQGSEA. Written as DNA, the CDR3 is TGCAGCGTAGCCCCTTACTACGAGCAGTACTTC. This sequence encodes CSVAPYYEQYF.

The chain links TRBV2 to TRBJ1-6, with D hard to call. This CDR3 has 15 residues. V was shortened by 4 bases and J by 7 bases, with 14 bases between the two germline ends. Looked up from germline, CDR1 is SNHLY and CDR2 is FYNNEI. The CDR3 region is CASSGTWTQNSPLHF. CDR3 nucleotide sequence: TGTGCCAGCAGTGGTACGTGGACTCAAAATTCACCCCTCCACTTT.

The rearrangement joins TRBV6-1 to TRBJ1-1; 8 nucleotides match TRBD1. The CDR3 is 13 residues long. V was clipped by 6 bases and J by 2 bases; unmatched bases: 2. Looked up from germline, CDR1 is MNHNS and CDR2 is SASEGT. The CDR3 DNA reads as TGTGCCAGCAGGGGACAGGCCAACACTGAAGCTTTCTTT. It encodes CASRGQANTEAFF.

The chain has TRBV5-4 and TRBJ1-4; the match to TRBD1 covers 8 bases. Germline V gene lookup returns CDR1 SGHNT and CDR2 YYREEE (reference sequence). CDR3 size: 15 residues. After removal of 3 bases from V and 10 bases from J, the junction contained 11 bases not matched to a gene. As DNA, the CDR3 is TGTGCCAGCAGCTCAACACAGGGGGGGGCGGGAAAACTGTTTTTT. It encodes CASSSTQGGAGKLFF.

This clone was recorded only once. The chain employs TRBV5-1 and TRBJ1-6; no clear D. Germline values: CDR1 SGHRS, CDR2 YFSETQ. The CDR3 has 18 amino acids. With 1 base removed from V and 0 bases from J, the gap between germline ends came to 14 bases. The CDR3 loop reads CASSLRVLASSYNSPLHF. The CDR3 DNA follows: TGCGCCAGCAGCTTGCGAGTACTTGCTAGCTCCTATAATTCACCCCTCCACTTT.